This TCR beta chain was sequenced in a study of resident and recirculating memory T cells in vitiligo. Clones were read by immunoSEQ multiplex PCR, and TCRdb kept only the in-frame ones, dropping some. The repertoire holds around 76,000 clones, approximately 89% seen once, with less than 5% in the top ten. Looked up from germline, CDR1 is SQVTM and CDR2 is ANQGSEA. The V end lost 7 bases, the J end lost 4 bases, and 11 bases lay between the germline ends. There are 12 residues in the CDR3. Patients' lesions had not changed for the previous 6 months. The J gene is TRBJ1-3, the V gene TRBV29-1, with D possibly matching TRBD1 (6 bases). Sequenced: blood. The TCR was taken from a male donor with vitiligo. CDR3: CSAQGLGNTIYF. The CDR3 bases are TGCAGCGCGCAGGGGCTAGGAAACACCATATATTTT.